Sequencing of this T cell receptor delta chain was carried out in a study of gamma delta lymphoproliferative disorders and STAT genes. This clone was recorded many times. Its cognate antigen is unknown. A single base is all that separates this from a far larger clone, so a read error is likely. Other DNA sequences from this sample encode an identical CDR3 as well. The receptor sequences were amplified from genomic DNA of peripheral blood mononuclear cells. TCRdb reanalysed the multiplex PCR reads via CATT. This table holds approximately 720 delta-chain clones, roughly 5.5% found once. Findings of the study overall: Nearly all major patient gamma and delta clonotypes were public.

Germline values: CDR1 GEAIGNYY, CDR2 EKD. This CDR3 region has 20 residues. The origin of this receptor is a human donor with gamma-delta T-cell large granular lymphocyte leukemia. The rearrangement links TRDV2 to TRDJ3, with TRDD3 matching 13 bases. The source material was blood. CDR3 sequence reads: CACDTVRTGGYAWDTRQMFF. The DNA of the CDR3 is TGTGCCTGTGACACCGTTCGGACTGGGGGATACGCCTGGGACACCCGGCAGATGTTTTTC.